This T cell receptor (beta chain) emerged from a study of blood T cells in healthy people across ages. Notes on the study in general: What prevented conclusive comparison of naive and antigen-experienced cells was that PBMCs were unsorted. As naive T cell percentage varied, TCR beta diversity correlated strongly with it.

Using a J-beta primer mix together with a sample-barcoded 5' primer, a second PCR was run for about 6 to 12 cycles. Researchers report that each sample yielded at least 3 million CDR3-containing paired-end reads. MiXCR was run by TCRdb on the 5' RACE reads, yielding one entry per CDR3 protein. The repertoire includes about 830,000 distinct CDR3 sequences, nearly 60% of them detected once, and about 20% sits in the top ten. There were healthy Caucasian individuals from Russia, aged about 6 to 100, serving as donors. V was cut by 6 bases and J by 3 bases, with 19 bases left in between. This CDR3 is 15 amino acids long. Germline CDR1 SGHRS, CDR2 YFSETQ. A remark on this clonotype: The antigen is unknown.

The sample was blood. This receptor was taken from a man aged 25 to 45 in good health. V and J are TRBV5-1 and TRBJ2-7, with TRBD2 as a possible D gene (5 bases). The chain's CDR3 is CASNYGDGSGYEQYF. The CDR3 DNA follows: TGCGCCAGCAACTATGGCGACGGCAGCGGCTACGAGCAGTACTTC.